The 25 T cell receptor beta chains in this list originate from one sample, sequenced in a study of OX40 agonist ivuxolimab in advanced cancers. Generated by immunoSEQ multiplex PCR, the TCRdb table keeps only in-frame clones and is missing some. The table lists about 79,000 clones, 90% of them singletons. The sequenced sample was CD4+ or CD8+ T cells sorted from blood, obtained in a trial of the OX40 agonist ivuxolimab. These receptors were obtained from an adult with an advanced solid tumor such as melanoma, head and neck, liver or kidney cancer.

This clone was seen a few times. The CDR3 coding sequence is TGTGCCAGCAGTCTGGGACAGGGTGGGCCCGGGGAGCTGTTTTTT. Translated, it gives CASSLGQGGPGELFF. The V call is TRBV6-1, the J call TRBJ2-2; 9 nucleotides match TRBD1. V lost 5 bases and J lost 6; bases outside the gene matches: 7. Germline V gene lookup returns CDR1 MNHNS and CDR2 SASEGT. This CDR3 has 15 amino acids.

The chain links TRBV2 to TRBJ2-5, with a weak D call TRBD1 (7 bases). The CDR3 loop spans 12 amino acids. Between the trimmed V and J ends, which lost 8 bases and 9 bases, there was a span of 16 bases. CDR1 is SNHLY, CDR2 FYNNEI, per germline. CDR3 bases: TGTGCCAGCGATAGAGACAGGGAGGCCCAGTACTTC. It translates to CASDRDREAQYF. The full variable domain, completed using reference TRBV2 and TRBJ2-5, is EPEVTQTPSHQVTQMGQEVILRCVPISNHLYFYWYRQILGQKVEFLVSFYNNEISEKSEIFDDQFSVERPDGSNFTLKIRSTKLEDSAMYFCASDRDREAQYFGPGTRLLVL.

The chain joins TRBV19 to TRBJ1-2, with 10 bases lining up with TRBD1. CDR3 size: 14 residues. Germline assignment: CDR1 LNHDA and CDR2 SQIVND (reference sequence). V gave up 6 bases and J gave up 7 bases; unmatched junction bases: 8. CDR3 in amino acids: CASRRQGAPAGYTF. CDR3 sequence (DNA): TGTGCCAGTAGACGACAGGGGGCACCTGCTGGCTACACCTTC.

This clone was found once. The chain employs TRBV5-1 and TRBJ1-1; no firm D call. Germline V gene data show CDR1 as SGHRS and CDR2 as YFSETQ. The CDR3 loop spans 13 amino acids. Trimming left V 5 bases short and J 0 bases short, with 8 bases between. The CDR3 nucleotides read TGCGCCAGCAGTTGGGATCTGAACACTGAAGCTTTCTTT. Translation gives CASSWDLNTEAFF. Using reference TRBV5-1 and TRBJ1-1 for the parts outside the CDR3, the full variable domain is KAGVTQTPRYLIKTRGQQVTLSCSPISGHRSVSWYQQTPGQGLQFLFEYFSETQRNKGNFPGRFSGRQFSNSRSEMNVSTLELGDSALYLCASSWDLNTEAFFGQGTRLTVV.

CDR3 bases: TGTGCCAGCAGCGCACGGGACAGGAGAAACCTAACCTACAATGAGCAGTTCTTC. As protein: CASSARDRRNLTYNEQFF. The chain carries TRBV7-9 and TRBJ2-1; 8 bases line up with TRBD1. CDR1 and CDR2 from the germline V gene are SEHNR and FQNEAQ (reference sequence). This CDR3 has 18 amino acids. Trimming at V came to 5 bases and at J to 2 bases, leaving 14 bases not matched to a gene.

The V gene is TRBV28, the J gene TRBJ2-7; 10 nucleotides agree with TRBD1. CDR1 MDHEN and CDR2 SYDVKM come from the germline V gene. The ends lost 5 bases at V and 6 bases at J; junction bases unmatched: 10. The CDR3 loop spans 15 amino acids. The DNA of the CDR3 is TGTGCCAGCAGTGAACCGGGACAGGGGATGGGCGAGCAGTACGTC. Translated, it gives CASSEPGQGMGEQYV.

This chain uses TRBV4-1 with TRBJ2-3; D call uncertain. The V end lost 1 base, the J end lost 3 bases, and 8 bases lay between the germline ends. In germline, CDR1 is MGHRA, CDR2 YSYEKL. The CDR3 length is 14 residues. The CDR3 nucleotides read TGCGCCAGCAGCCAAGGTCCAGTTACAGATACGCAGTATTTT. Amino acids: CASSQGPVTDTQYF.

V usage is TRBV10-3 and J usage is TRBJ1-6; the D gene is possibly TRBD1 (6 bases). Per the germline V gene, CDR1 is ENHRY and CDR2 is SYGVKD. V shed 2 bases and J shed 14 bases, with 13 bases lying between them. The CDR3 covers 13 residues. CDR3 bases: TGTGCCATCAGTGAGCGGGCAGGGGATACCCTCCACTTT. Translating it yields CAISERAGDTLHF.

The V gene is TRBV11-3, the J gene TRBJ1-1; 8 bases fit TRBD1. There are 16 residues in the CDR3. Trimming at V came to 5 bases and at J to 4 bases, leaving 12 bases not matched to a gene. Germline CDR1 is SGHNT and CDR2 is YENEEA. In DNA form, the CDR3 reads TGTGCCAGCAGCCCGGGGACGACAGGGGAACGCACTGAAGCTTTCTTT. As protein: CASSPGTTGERTEAFF.

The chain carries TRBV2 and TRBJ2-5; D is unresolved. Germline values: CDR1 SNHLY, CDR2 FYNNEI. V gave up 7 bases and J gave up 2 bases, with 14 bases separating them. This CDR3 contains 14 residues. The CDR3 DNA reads TGTGCCAGCATTTGGGCGTTCGGGCAAGAGACCCAGTACTTC. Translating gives CASIWAFGQETQYF.

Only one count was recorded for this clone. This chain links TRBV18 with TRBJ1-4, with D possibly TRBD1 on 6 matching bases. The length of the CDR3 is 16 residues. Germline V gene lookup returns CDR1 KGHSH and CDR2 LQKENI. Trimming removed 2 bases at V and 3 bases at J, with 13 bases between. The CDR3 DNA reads TGTGCCAGCTCACCATGGGGGGCGGAACCTAATGAAAAACTGTTTTTT. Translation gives CASSPWGAEPNEKLFF. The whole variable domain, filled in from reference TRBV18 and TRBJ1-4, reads NAGVMQNPRHLVRRRGQEARLRCSPMKGHSHVYWYRQLPEEGLKFMVYLQKENIIDESGMPKERFSAEFPKEGPSILRIQQVVRGDSAAYFCASSPWGAEPNEKLFFGSGTQLSVL.

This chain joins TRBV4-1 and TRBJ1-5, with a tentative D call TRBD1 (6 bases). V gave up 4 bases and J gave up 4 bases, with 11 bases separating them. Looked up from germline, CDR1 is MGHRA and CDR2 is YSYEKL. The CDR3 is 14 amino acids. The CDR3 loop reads CASSPGTTNQPQHF. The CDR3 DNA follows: TGCGCCAGCAGCCCCGGGACAACAAATCAGCCCCAGCATTTT.

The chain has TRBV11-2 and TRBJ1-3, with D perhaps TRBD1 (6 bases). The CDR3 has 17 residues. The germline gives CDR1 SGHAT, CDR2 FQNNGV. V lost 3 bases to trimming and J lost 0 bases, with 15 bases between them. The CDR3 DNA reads TGTGCCAGCAGCTTGGGCAGGGGTTTTCGCTCTGGAAACACCATATATTTT. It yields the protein CASSLGRGFRSGNTIYF.

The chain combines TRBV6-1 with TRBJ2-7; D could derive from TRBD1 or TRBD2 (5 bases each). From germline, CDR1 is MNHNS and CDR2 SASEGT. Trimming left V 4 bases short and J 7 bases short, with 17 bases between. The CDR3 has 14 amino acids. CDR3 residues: CASSAGTGQVEQYF. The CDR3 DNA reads TGTGCCAGCAGTGCCGGGACGGGGCAAGTGGAGCAGTACTTC.

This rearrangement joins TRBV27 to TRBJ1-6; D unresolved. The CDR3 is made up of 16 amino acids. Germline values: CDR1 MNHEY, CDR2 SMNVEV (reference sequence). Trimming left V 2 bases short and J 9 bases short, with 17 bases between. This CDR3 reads CASSLGPGEWGSPLHF. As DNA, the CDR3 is TGTGCCAGCAGTTTAGGCCCTGGGGAGTGGGGTTCACCCCTCCACTTT.

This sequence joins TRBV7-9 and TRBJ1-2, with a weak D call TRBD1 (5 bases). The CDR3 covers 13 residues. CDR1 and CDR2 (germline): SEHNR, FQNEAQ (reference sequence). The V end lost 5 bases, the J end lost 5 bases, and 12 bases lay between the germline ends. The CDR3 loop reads CASSKSTGYGYTF. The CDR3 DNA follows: TGTGCCAGCAGCAAATCTACAGGTTATGGCTACACCTTC.

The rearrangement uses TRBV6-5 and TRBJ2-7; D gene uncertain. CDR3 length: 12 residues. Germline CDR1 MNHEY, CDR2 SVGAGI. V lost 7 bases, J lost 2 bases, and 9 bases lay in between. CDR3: CASTSRAYEQYF. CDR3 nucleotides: TGTGCCAGCACCTCAAGGGCCTACGAGCAGTACTTC.

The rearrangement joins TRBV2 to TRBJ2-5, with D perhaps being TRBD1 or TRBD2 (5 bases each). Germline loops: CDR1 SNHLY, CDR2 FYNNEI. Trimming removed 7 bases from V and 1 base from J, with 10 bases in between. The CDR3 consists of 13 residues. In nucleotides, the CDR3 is TGTGCCAGCAACCCCGGGACCCAAGAGACCCAGTACTTC. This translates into CASNPGTQETQYF.

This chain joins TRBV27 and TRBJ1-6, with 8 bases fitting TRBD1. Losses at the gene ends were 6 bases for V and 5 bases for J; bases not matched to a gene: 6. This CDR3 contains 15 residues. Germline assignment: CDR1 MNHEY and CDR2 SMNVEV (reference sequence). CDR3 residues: CASSLDRVNNSPLHF. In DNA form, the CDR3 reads TGTGCCAGCAGCCTGGACAGGGTAAATAATTCACCCCTCCACTTT.

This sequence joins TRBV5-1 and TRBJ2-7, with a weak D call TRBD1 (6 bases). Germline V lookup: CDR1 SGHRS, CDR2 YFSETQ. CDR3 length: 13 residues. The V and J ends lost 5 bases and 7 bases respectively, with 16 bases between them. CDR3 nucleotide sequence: TGCGCCAGCAGTTCGGACAGTGTTATGGAGCAGTACTTC. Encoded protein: CASSSDSVMEQYF.

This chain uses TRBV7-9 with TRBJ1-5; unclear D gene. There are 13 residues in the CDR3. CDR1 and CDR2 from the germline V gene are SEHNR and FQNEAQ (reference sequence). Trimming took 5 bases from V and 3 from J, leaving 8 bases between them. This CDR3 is CASSPRSNQPQHF. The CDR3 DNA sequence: TGTGCCAGCAGCCCACGTTCCAATCAGCCCCAGCATTTT.

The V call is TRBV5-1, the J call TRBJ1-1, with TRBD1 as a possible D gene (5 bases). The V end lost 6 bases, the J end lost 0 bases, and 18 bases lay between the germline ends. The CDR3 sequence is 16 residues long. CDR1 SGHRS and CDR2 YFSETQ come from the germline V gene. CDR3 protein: CASISGQGGMNTEAFF. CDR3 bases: TGCGCCAGCATCTCGGGGCAGGGCGGCATGAACACTGAAGCTTTCTTT.

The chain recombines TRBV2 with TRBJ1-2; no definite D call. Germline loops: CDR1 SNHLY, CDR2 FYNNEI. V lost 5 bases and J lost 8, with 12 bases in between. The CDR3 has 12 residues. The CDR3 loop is CASSPTLGGYTF. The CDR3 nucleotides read TGTGCCAGCAGTCCAACTCTCGGGGGCTACACCTTC.

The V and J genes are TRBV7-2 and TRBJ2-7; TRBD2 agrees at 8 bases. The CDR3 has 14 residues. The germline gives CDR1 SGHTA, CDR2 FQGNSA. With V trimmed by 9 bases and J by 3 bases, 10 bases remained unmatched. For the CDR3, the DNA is TGTGCCAGTTCACCGACCGGGGGGGACTACGAGCAGTACTTC. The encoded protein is CASSPTGGDYEQYF.

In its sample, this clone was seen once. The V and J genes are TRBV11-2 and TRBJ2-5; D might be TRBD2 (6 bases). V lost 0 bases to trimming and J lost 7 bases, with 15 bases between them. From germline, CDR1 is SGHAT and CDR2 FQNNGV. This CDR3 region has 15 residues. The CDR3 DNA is TGTGCCAGCAGCTTAGATCTTCTGGGGGGTGGGACCCAGTACTTC. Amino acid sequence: CASSLDLLGGGTQYF.